One and the same sample provided the 23 T cell receptor beta chains below, sequenced in a study of blood T cells in healthy people across ages. Sample-barcoded 5' priming and a J-beta primer mix drove a second PCR of about 7 to 11 cycles. TCRdb used MiXCR to reprocess the 5' RACE reads, holding one entry per CDR3 protein. The sample carries roughly 500,000 distinct CDR3 sequences, less than 25% recorded once. Separately, the same data were catalogued under a study of T cells of mothers and their children.

The sample taken for sequencing was blood. These receptors all stem from a boy aged 5-17 years in good health.

This clonotype has a handful of counts. The CDR3 spells CASSVSAGGAYEQYF. The CDR3 DNA is TGTGCCAGCAGTGTCTCAGCGGGGGGCGCCTACGAGCAGTACTTC. V and J are TRBV2 and TRBJ2-7, with 9 bases fitting TRBD2. The CDR3 length is 15 residues. Germline values: CDR1 SNHLY, CDR2 FYNNEI. The junction had 6 bases not matched to a gene; V was cut back by 4 bases and J by 2 bases.

This clonotype occurred a few times. This chain connects TRBV4-1 to TRBJ1-1, with a possible D match to TRBD1 (6 bases). V was clipped by 1 base and J by 11 bases, with 17 bases between them. Germline V gene data show CDR1 as MGHRA and CDR2 as YSYEKL. The CDR3 contains 14 residues. This CDR3 is CASSQVGRGVRAFF. DNA of the CDR3: TGCGCCAGCAGCCAAGTTGGCAGGGGAGTCAGGGCTTTCTTT.

This clonotype has just a few counts. This chain links TRBV18 with TRBJ1-4; D is undetermined. This CDR3 is built from 15 residues. Germline values: CDR1 KGHSH, CDR2 LQKENI. V lost 2 bases to trimming and J lost 8 bases, with 15 bases between them. The CDR3 DNA reads as TGTGCCAGCTCACCATCGTCCCAGGTTCGGGAAAAACTGTTTTTT. It encodes CASSPSSQVREKLFF.

This clonotype has just a few counts. The V gene is TRBV11-2, the J gene TRBJ2-7; maybe TRBD1 (6 bases). V was cut by 2 bases and J by 0 bases, with 11 bases left in between. CDR1 is SGHAT and CDR2 is FQNNGV in the germline V gene. The CDR3 spans 15 residues. CDR3 sequence (DNA): TGTGCCAGCAGCTTATTGACAGGACTCTCCTACGAGCAGTACTTC. Translating gives CASSLLTGLSYEQYF. The full variable domain, rest sourced from reference TRBV11-2 and TRBJ2-7, is EAGVAQSPRYKIIEKRQSVAFWCNPISGHATLYWYQQILGQGPKLLIQFQNNGVVDDSQLPKDRFSAERLKGVDSTLKIQPAKLEDSAVYLCASSLLTGLSYEQYFGPGTRLTVT.

This rearrangement joins TRBV27 to TRBJ1-6; 7 nucleotides line up with TRBD1. The germline V gene has CDR1 MNHEY and CDR2 SMNVEV (reference sequence). The V and J ends lost 2 bases and 9 bases, in that order; junction bases with no gene match: 4. The CDR3 loop spans 14 amino acids. As DNA, the CDR3 is TGTGCCAGCAGTTTAGGCAGGGGGAGTTCACCCCTCCACTTT. Translation gives CASSLGRGSSPLHF.

A few counts support this clonotype. The chain recombines TRBV25-1 with TRBJ2-1, with D uncertain. Gene TRBJ2-5 matches the end of the DNA better, so the J call may be wrong. CDR1 and CDR2 (germline): MGHDK, SYGVNS. The CDR3 extends over 13 amino acids. The CDR3 region is CASRNTDEETQYF. The CDR3 DNA reads TGTGCCAGCAGGAACACAGATGAAGAGACCCAGTACTTC.

The V call is TRBV10-3, the J call TRBJ1-1; D is possibly TRBD1 (5 bases). V lost 3 bases and J 6 bases, leaving 17 bases between the germline ends. Germline V gene data show CDR1 as ENHRY and CDR2 as SYGVKD. The CDR3 length is 15 residues. CDR3 sequence (DNA): TGTGCCATCAGTGACTCGGGACGCCTTATGGCTGAAGCTTTCTTT. Translated, it gives CAISDSGRLMAEAFF.

The rearrangement joins TRBV5-1 to TRBJ2-3; D possibly corresponds to TRBD2 (6 bases). V was pared by 0 bases and J by 5 bases, with 16 bases between. This CDR3 region has 16 residues. Per the germline V gene, CDR1 is SGHRS and CDR2 is YFSETQ. CDR3 residues: CASSLDTETGEDTQYF. In DNA, the CDR3 is TGCGCCAGCAGCTTGGATACGGAGACGGGAGAAGATACGCAGTATTTT.

This clonotype was seen ten or more times. This chain uses TRBV29-1 with TRBJ1-2; D remains ambiguous. Germline CDR1 is SQVTM and CDR2 is ANQGSEA. This CDR3 comprises 13 residues. With 4 bases removed from V and 4 bases from J, the gap between germline ends came to 13 bases. CDR3 in amino acids: CSVVKGFGYGYTF. The DNA of the CDR3 is TGCAGCGTTGTAAAGGGATTTGGCTATGGCTACACCTTC.

In this sample, this clonotype turned up a few times. The genes are TRBV29-1 and TRBJ1-1; D gene unclear. There are 12 residues in the CDR3. V was clipped by 4 bases and J by 10 bases, with 16 bases between them. CDR1 is SQVTM, CDR2 ANQGSEA, per germline. The DNA for the CDR3 is TGCAGCGTTGGACAAGGACGGGGAGGAGCTTTCTTT. Its translation is CSVGQGRGGAFF.

The V call is TRBV5-1, the J call TRBJ2-1; TRBD2 agrees at 11 bases. The J call is in doubt because the DNA end fits TRBJ2-7 better. Germline V gene sequence: CDR1 SGHRS, CDR2 YFSETQ. The length of the CDR3 is 17 residues. Written as DNA, the CDR3 is TGCGCCAGCAGCTTGGCGGTGGTGACTAGCGGGATCTACGAGCAGTACTTC. Translated: CASSLAVVTSGIYEQYF.

This clonotype appeared a few times. The CDR3 DNA sequence: TGTGCCAGCAGCTCTTTTCAGGGACAGGGATACAATGAGCAGTTCTTC. Translating it yields CASSSFQGQGYNEQFF. The V and J genes are TRBV13 and TRBJ2-5, with 9 bases that match TRBD1. The J call may be wrong; the DNA end is better matched by TRBJ2-1. Per the germline V gene, CDR1 is PRHDT and CDR2 is FYEKMQ (reference sequence). The CDR3 is 16 residues long.

This clonotype occurred a few times. This chain uses TRBV15 with TRBJ1-1; weak D call: TRBD1 (5 bases). The germline CDR1 and CDR2 sequences are LNHNV and YYDKDF (reference sequence). V was shortened by 0 bases and J by 4 bases, with 15 bases between the two germline ends. CDR3 length equals 16 residues. In nucleotides, the CDR3 is TGTGCCACCAGCAGAGATATCGCGACAGTGGTCACTGAAGCTTTCTTT. This gives the protein CATSRDIATVVTEAFF.

This clonotype was seen only a few times. This chain joins TRBV15 and TRBJ2-1; 9 bases line up with TRBD2. The CDR3 consists of 17 residues. With 0 bases clipped from V and 1 base from J, the junction kept 4 bases outside the gene matches. Germline V gives CDR1 LNHNV, CDR2 YYDKDF (reference sequence). This CDR3 is CATSREGSGSSYNEQFF. CDR3 DNA: TGTGCCACCAGCAGAGAAGGTAGCGGGAGTTCCTACAATGAGCAGTTCTTC.

The chain joins TRBV12-3 or TRBV12-4 to TRBJ1-6, with TRBD1 identical over 9 bases. The junction had 7 bases not matched to a gene; V was cut back by 3 bases and J by 10 bases. CDR3 length equals 15 residues. The CDR3 is CASSFGATGGSPLHF. The CDR3 coding sequence is TGTGCCAGCAGTTTTGGGGCGACAGGGGGGTCACCCCTCCACTTT.

The rearrangement uses TRBV20-1 and TRBJ2-5, with 9 bases aligning to TRBD1. The J segment lost 11 bases and the V segment lost 4 bases, leaving 11 bases of the junction unmatched. There are 13 residues in the CDR3. Germline values: CDR1 DFQATT, CDR2 SNEGSKA (reference sequence). CDR3 DNA sequence: TGCAGTGCTAAAGACAGGGGGATCTACGGGCAGTACTTC. It yields the protein CSAKDRGIYGQYF.

The chain employs TRBV9 and TRBJ2-5, with D unresolved. The DNA end is more similar to TRBJ2-7, so the J call may be wrong. This CDR3 has 12 residues. CDR1 is SGDLS and CDR2 is YYNGEE in the germline V gene. Here the CDR3 reads CASSGLGYEQYF. CDR3 nucleotide sequence: TGTGCCAGCAGCGGATTGGGCTACGAGCAGTACTTC.

Concerning this clonotype: Because it lacks the conserved phenylalanine or tryptophan at the end, this CDR3 is likely a read error. V is TRBV3-1 and J is TRBJ2-1, with a weak D call TRBD2 (6 bases). The V end lost 3 bases, the J end lost 0 bases, and 24 bases lay between the germline ends. Germline CDR1 is LGHDT and CDR2 is YNNKEL (reference sequence). This CDR3 comprises 20 residues. The CDR3 DNA follows: TGTGCCAGCAGCCAGCGACTCCAGCGGGTAAAATTCAGCTCCTACAATGAGCAGTTCCTC. Residues: CASSQRLQRVKFSSYNEQFL.

V and J are TRBV6-6 and TRBJ2-5, with 7 positions matching TRBD1. Germline assignment: CDR1 MNHNY and CDR2 SVGAGI (reference sequence). The CDR3 is made up of 14 amino acids. V trimming: 6 bases; J trimming: 1 base; junction bases outside the gene matches: 5. The CDR3 sequence is CASRSRDSQETQYF. The CDR3 nucleotides are TGTGCCAGCAGATCCCGGGACAGCCAAGAGACCCAGTACTTC.

This chain uses TRBV24-1 with TRBJ2-7, with 8 bases matching TRBD2. With V trimmed by 5 bases and J by 3 bases, 5 bases remained unmatched. The CDR3 runs to 14 residues. Germline V gene sequence: CDR1 KGHDR, CDR2 SFDVKD. The CDR3 sequence: CATSGRGGDYEQYF. The CDR3 region has the DNA TGTGCCACCAGTGGTCGGGGGGGAGACTACGAGCAGTACTTC.

The genes are TRBV14 and TRBJ1-1; TRBD1 agrees at 9 bases. The V segment lost 1 base and the J segment 0 bases; nucleotides outside the gene matches: 6. Per the germline V gene, CDR1 is SGHDN and CDR2 is FVKESK. The CDR3 loop spans 17 amino acids. CDR3 sequence reads: CASSQGQGGYMNTEAFF. Here the CDR3 DNA reads TGTGCCAGCAGCCAAGGACAGGGGGGATACATGAACACTGAAGCTTTCTTT. Supplemented by reference TRBV14 and TRBJ1-1, the full variable domain reads EAGVTQFPSHSVIEKGQTVTLRCDPISGHDNLYWYRRVMGKEIKFLLHFVKESKQDESGMPNNRFLAERTGGTYSTLKVQPAELEDSGVYFCASSQGQGGYMNTEAFFGQGTRLTVV.

This clonotype was observed at least ten times. This chain connects TRBV6-2 or TRBV6-3 to TRBJ2-1; 7 bases fit TRBD1. CDR1 and CDR2 (germline): MNHEY, SVGEGT. The CDR3 has 17 residues. With 3 bases clipped from V and 4 bases from J, the junction kept 12 bases outside the gene matches. CDR3 in DNA: TGTGCCAGCAGTTATTCCCCCGTAGGGGGCCTTTACAATGAGCAGTTCTTC. Its translation: CASSYSPVGGLYNEQFF.

V and J are TRBV5-6 and TRBJ2-1; no reliable D call. Trimming pared 1 base from V and 5 bases from J, leaving 13 bases between. This CDR3 spans 15 amino acids. Germline V CDR1 and CDR2: SGHDT, YYEEEE. For the CDR3, the DNA is TGTGCCAGCAGCTTGTCACCCTTATACAACAATGAGCAGTTCTTC. This encodes CASSLSPLYNNEQFF.